These 29 T cell receptor beta chains share one sample of origin, sequenced in a study of blood T cell repertoires in COVID-19. Libraries were prepared by immunoSEQ multiplex PCR; TCRdb keeps only in-frame clonotypes and omits some of them. The repertoire holds hundreds of thousands of clones, with under 90% as singletons. The source material was PBMCs or T cells enriched from blood (not recorded which). These receptors came from a woman in her 30s who had recovered from COVID-19.

The chain carries TRBV20-1 and TRBJ2-5; 12 bases are shared with TRBD2. The CDR3 sequence is 16 residues long. CDR1 is DFQATT and CDR2 is SNEGSKA in the germline V gene (reference sequence). Unmatched junction bases numbered 11, after V lost 3 bases and J lost 6 bases. The CDR3: CSASRRLAGDIKTQYF. CDR3 nucleotides: TGCAGTGCTAGTCGCAGACTAGCGGGAGATATAAAGACCCAGTACTTC.

As DNA, the CDR3 is TGTGCCAGCAAATCCAGCTCCTACGAGCAGTACTTC. The encoded protein is CASKSSSYEQYF. V gene TRBV12-3 or TRBV12-4 combines with J gene TRBJ2-7, with D uncertain. The CDR3 sequence is 12 residues long. Between the trimmed V and J ends, which lost 7 bases and 0 bases, there was a span of 7 bases.

The rearrangement joins TRBV6-5 to TRBJ2-1; D is unclear. This CDR3 is built from 15 residues. Trimming pared 4 bases from V and 6 bases from J, leaving 16 bases between. The germline gives CDR1 MNHEY, CDR2 SVGAGI. The CDR3 region has the DNA TGTGCCAGCAGTTTCACATCGGGTATCTCCAATGAGCAGTTCTTC. Its protein is CASSFTSGISNEQFF.

The rearrangement joins TRBV10-3 to TRBJ2-5, with TRBD2 matching over 7 bases. CDR3 length: 13 amino acids. Germline V gene sequence: CDR1 ENHRY, CDR2 SYGVKD. V shed 4 bases, J shed 2 bases, and the junction held 1 base outside the gene matches. The CDR3 coding sequence is TGTGCCATCAGTGGGCGGGGGCAAGAGACCCAGTACTTC. This gives the protein CAISGRGQETQYF.

The V gene is TRBV11-2, the J gene TRBJ2-5; no definite D call. The germline V and J ends were trimmed by 0 bases and 7 bases, with 6 bases remaining between them. Germline V gene data show CDR1 as SGHAT and CDR2 as FQNNGV. The CDR3 has 12 residues. CDR3 bases: TGTGCCAGCAGCTTAGATCGTATGACCCAGTACTTC. This translates into CASSLDRMTQYF.

The chain couples TRBV7-2 to TRBJ2-1; TRBD2 agrees at 9 bases. The CDR3 totals 17 residues. The V segment lost 1 base and the J segment 3 bases; nucleotides outside the gene matches: 7. Germline CDR1 and CDR2: SGHTA and FQGNSA. CDR3 bases: TGTGCCAGCAGCTTAGTCTTAGCGGGAGTGTTCTACAATGAGCAGTTCTTC. Protein sequence: CASSLVLAGVFYNEQFF.

The V and J genes are TRBV15 and TRBJ1-1; D perhaps matches TRBD1 (6 bases). The CDR3 contains 15 residues. V was cut by 3 bases and J by 3 bases, with 14 bases left in between. Germline CDR1 LNHNV, CDR2 YYDKDF (reference sequence). In DNA form, the CDR3 reads TGTGCCACCAGCAGGCCATCGAAGGGGGACACTGAAGCTTTCTTT. This sequence encodes CATSRPSKGDTEAFF.

The chain combines TRBV10-2 with TRBJ2-7, with D uncertain. Trimming cost V 5 bases and J 3 bases, with 5 bases left between them. Germline values: CDR1 WSHSY, CDR2 SAAADI. The CDR3 is 11 amino acids. The CDR3: CASSPNYEQYF. In DNA form, the CDR3 reads TGCGCCAGCAGTCCCAACTACGAGCAGTACTTC.

The chain couples TRBV11-3 to TRBJ2-1; D call uncertain. The V gene's germline CDR1 is SGHNT and CDR2 YENEEA. The CDR3 consists of 15 residues. V lost 1 base, J lost 4 bases, and 11 bases lay in between. The CDR3 protein is CASSLVGGIYNEQFF. In nucleotides, the CDR3 is TGTGCCAGCAGCTTAGTAGGCGGTATATACAATGAGCAGTTCTTC.

This chain links TRBV18 with TRBJ2-7; the D gene is possibly TRBD2 (6 bases). V was trimmed by 4 bases and J by 4 bases, leaving 11 bases between them. Germline CDR1 reads KGHSH; CDR2 reads LQKENI. This CDR3 is 13 amino acids long. The DNA for the CDR3 is TGTGCCAGCTCACTTGGGACTGGGTACGAGCAGTACTTC. Its translation is CASSLGTGYEQYF. The whole variable domain, remainder taken from reference TRBV18 and TRBJ2-7, is NAGVMQNPRHLVRRRGQEARLRCSPMKGHSHVYWYRQLPEEGLKFMVYLQKENIIDESGMPKERFSAEFPKEGPSILRIQQVVRGDSAAYFCASSLGTGYEQYFGPGTRLTVT.

The CDR3 coding sequence is TGTGCCAGCAGCCCAAATAGAGGACAGGGAAGGACAGATACGCAGTATTTT. This translates into CASSPNRGQGRTDTQYF. The V and J genes are TRBV7-9 and TRBJ2-3, with 8 bases lining up with TRBD1. Trimming removed 5 bases from V and 3 bases from J; junction bases left unmatched: 13. This CDR3 is built from 17 residues. Germline V gives CDR1 SEHNR, CDR2 FQNEAQ (reference sequence).

The CDR3 spells CASSLDPAVLYEQYF. For the CDR3, the DNA is TGCGCCAGCAGCTTGGACCCAGCGGTCCTTTACGAGCAGTACTTC. This chain joins TRBV5-1 and TRBJ2-7; weak D call: TRBD2 (5 bases). V was trimmed by 0 bases and J by 4 bases, leaving 14 bases between them. Germline CDR1 SGHRS, CDR2 YFSETQ. The CDR3 runs 15 residues.

The DNA for the CDR3 is TGTGCCAGCAGCTTGGCAACCCATCGGCAGGGGGTGGGAGGCTACACCTTC. Encoded protein: CASSLATHRQGVGGYTF. The V call is TRBV5-5, the J call TRBJ1-2; 7 positions agree with TRBD1. Trimming cost V 0 bases and J 8 bases; bases outside gene matches: 16. The CDR3 contains 17 residues. Per germline, CDR1 SGHKS and CDR2 YYEKEE (reference sequence).

The genes are TRBV14 and TRBJ2-7; tentative D call: TRBD1 (5 bases). CDR1 is SGHDN, CDR2 FVKESK, per germline. The CDR3 has 15 residues. The ends were cut back, 3 bases at V and 3 bases at J, with 15 bases in the middle. CDR3: CASSHDHGASYEQYF. In nucleotides, the CDR3 is TGTGCCAGCAGCCATGACCATGGGGCTAGCTACGAGCAGTACTTC.

The V call is TRBV10-3, the J call TRBJ1-1, with 9 nucleotides matching TRBD1. With 6 bases clipped from V and 5 bases from J, the junction kept 7 bases outside the gene matches. Germline V gene data show CDR1 as ENHRY and CDR2 as SYGVKD. The CDR3 is made up of 14 amino acids. The CDR3 nucleotides are TGTGCCATCAGGGGACAGGGTCGGAGTACTGAAGCTTTCTTT. The encoded protein is CAIRGQGRSTEAFF.

The chain is built from TRBV27 and TRBJ1-4; D call uncertain. There are 13 residues in the CDR3. Trimming stripped 4 bases from V and 3 bases from J, with 6 bases between. Germline CDR1 is MNHEY and CDR2 is SMNVEV (reference sequence). As DNA, the CDR3 is TGTGCCAGCAGTTCCCACTCTAATGAAAAACTGTTTTTT. This gives the protein CASSSHSNEKLFF.

V and J are TRBV28 and TRBJ2-7; possible D gene TRBD2, 7 bases. The germline V gene encodes CDR1 MDHEN and CDR2 SYDVKM. The V and J ends lost 2 bases and 3 bases respectively, with 14 bases between them. The CDR3 consists of 15 residues. The CDR3 spells CASSLGGARLYEQYF. The CDR3 coding sequence is TGTGCCAGCAGTTTAGGGGGGGCTAGACTCTACGAGCAGTACTTC.

This chain connects TRBV5-1 to TRBJ1-2; a possible D gene is TRBD1 (6 bases). V lost 1 base, J lost 8 bases, and 18 bases lay in between. This CDR3 has 15 amino acids. Per the germline V gene, CDR1 is SGHRS and CDR2 is YFSETQ. CDR3 coding DNA: TGCGCCAGCAGCTTGAATCCCTCAGGGGCCCCGGGCTACACCTTC. Amino acid sequence: CASSLNPSGAPGYTF.

In regard to this clone: A junction boundary mismatches the germline segment, possibly from a read error. The chain employs TRBV12-3 or TRBV12-4 and TRBJ2-7; 8 positions agree with TRBD1. The CDR3 runs 12 residues. The CDR3 DNA sequence: TGTGCCAGCAGTTTAGGCGGGACAGGTGGGAACTTC. It specifies CASSLGGTGGNF.

The V and J genes are TRBV6-5 and TRBJ2-6, with D perhaps matching TRBD2 (6 bases). Germline CDR1 is MNHEY and CDR2 is SVGAGI. V lost 7 bases to trimming and J lost 3 bases, with 13 bases between them. This CDR3 has 15 residues. CDR3 sequence reads: CASTLRGGGANVLTF. In DNA form, the CDR3 reads TGTGCCAGCACCCTGAGGGGAGGTGGGGCCAACGTCCTGACTTTC.

The chain uses TRBV7-8 and TRBJ2-7; D is possibly TRBD2 (6 bases). Trimming left V 5 bases short and J 13 bases short, with 21 bases between. The CDR3 runs 13 residues. In germline, CDR1 is SGHVS, CDR2 FQNEAQ. CDR3 nucleotides: TGTGCCAGCAGCGCCCCGGGAGTTATGGAGTGTTACTTC. Protein: CASSAPGVMECYF.

CDR3 residues: CASSVSASGTVYEQYF. The DNA of the CDR3 is TGTGCCAGCAGTGTCTCAGCTAGCGGGACTGTGTACGAGCAGTACTTC. The chain uses TRBV6-1 and TRBJ2-7; 9 nucleotides align to TRBD2. The ends lost 4 bases at V and 4 bases at J; junction bases unmatched: 11. The CDR3 loop spans 16 amino acids. From germline, CDR1 is MNHNS and CDR2 SASEGT.

In its sample, this clone was seen a few times. The V gene is TRBV25-1, the J gene TRBJ2-7, with D tentatively TRBD2 (6 bases). Germline CDR1 and CDR2: MGHDK and SYGVNS. This CDR3 spans 15 amino acids. V was cut by 6 bases and J by 3 bases, with 18 bases left in between. In nucleotides, the CDR3 is TGTGCCAGCAGCGCGGGACTTCGCCTAAACTACGAGCAGTACTTC. Its protein is CASSAGLRLNYEQYF.

The CDR3 region has the DNA TGCGCCAGCAGCGAGTCCAATACGCAGTATTTT. This sequence encodes CASSESNTQYF. The gene calls are TRBV5-1 and TRBJ2-3; no firm D call. Trimming took 4 bases from V and 7 from J, leaving 7 bases between them. CDR3 length: 11 amino acids. CDR1 is SGHRS and CDR2 is YFSETQ in the germline V gene. Combining the CDR3 with reference TRBV5-1 and TRBJ2-3 gives the whole variable domain KAGVTQTPRYLIKTRGQQVTLSCSPISGHRSVSWYQQTPGQGLQFLFEYFSETQRNKGNFPGRFSGRQFSNSRSEMNVSTLELGDSALYLCASSESNTQYFGPGTRLTVL.

The chain links TRBV18 to TRBJ1-2; no reliable D call. Germline CDR1 KGHSH, CDR2 LQKENI. V was shortened by 3 bases and J by 0 bases, with 11 bases between the two germline ends. The CDR3 has 15 amino acids. CDR3 DNA sequence: TGTGCCAGCTCACCTTCGGGAGGGTCTAACTATGGCTACACCTTC. Translation: CASSPSGGSNYGYTF.

The chain combines TRBV28 with TRBJ2-1, with 12 bases aligning to TRBD1. In germline, CDR1 is MDHEN, CDR2 SYDVKM. CDR3 length: 17 residues. V gave up 7 bases and J gave up 11 bases; unmatched junction bases: 18. The CDR3 sequence: CASTNDPRDRGLGKQFF. The CDR3 DNA is TGTGCCAGCACAAACGACCCCCGGGACAGGGGGCTAGGGAAGCAGTTCTTC.

V and J are TRBV19 and TRBJ2-7; 8 bases agree with TRBD1. CDR3 length equals 17 residues. Trimming at V came to 3 bases and at J to 4 bases, leaving 14 bases not matched to a gene. Germline CDR1 is LNHDA and CDR2 is SQIVND (reference sequence). Here the CDR3 DNA reads TGTGCCAGTAGTATCGGTGTGGGACAGGTAATGTCGTACGAGCAGTACTTC. Residues: CASSIGVGQVMSYEQYF.

This chain connects TRBV24-1 to TRBJ2-7; the D is unclear. This CDR3 region has 14 residues. Germline V gives CDR1 KGHDR, CDR2 SFDVKD. Trimming stripped 3 bases from V and 3 bases from J, with 11 bases between. DNA of the CDR3: TGTGCCACCAGTGATCCGAGATTTAGCTACGAGCAGTACTTC. This gives the protein CATSDPRFSYEQYF.

The V gene is TRBV5-4, the J gene TRBJ2-7; a weak D match, TRBD2 (5 bases). Trimming removed 5 bases at V and 0 bases at J, with 12 bases between. Germline lookup yields CDR1 SGHNT and CDR2 YYREEE (reference sequence). The CDR3 is made up of 14 amino acids. Here the CDR3 reads CASRWTFSSYEQYF. CDR3 sequence (DNA): TGTGCCAGCAGATGGACTTTTAGCTCCTACGAGCAGTACTTC.